This T cell receptor (beta chain) was recovered during a study of shared clonotypes between healthy human individuals. Measured with immunoSEQ multiplex PCR; TCRdb has only the in-frame clones, and not every one. This table has more than 1.2 million clones, about 98.5% appearing once. Points on this clone: Antigen: not known. The junction differs from germline at one of its ends, possibly a read error.

Germline V lookup: CDR1 SGHTS, CDR2 YDEGEE. The CDR3 loop spans 9 amino acids. Study results and limitations: Inspection by rarefaction showed sorted-subset sequencing to be incomplete despite large depth.

The sequencing input was naive CD4+ T cells sorted from blood. Subset given: CD45RA+ positively selected. The receptor's source is a man aged 25-45 years in good health. The chain combines TRBV5-8 with TRBJ1-4; 7 bases match TRBD1. As DNA, the CDR3 is TGTGCCACTCCCGGGACAGCGGATTTT. Encoded protein: CATPGTADF.